This TCR beta chain was obtained from a study of somatic mutations in cytotoxic T cells in rheumatoid arthritis. Clones were read by immunoSEQ multiplex PCR, and TCRdb kept only the in-frame ones, dropping some. The sample includes 10,000 to 13,000 clones, roughly 85% of them seen just once. CDR3 size: 18 residues. The V segment lost 2 bases and the J segment 6 bases; nucleotides outside the gene matches: 7. CDR1 is SGHVS, CDR2 FQNEAQ, per germline. The material sequenced was CD8+ T cells sorted from blood. This rearrangement joins TRBV7-8 to TRBJ2-2, with 15 bases that match TRBD2. The sequence came from an adult with rheumatoid arthritis. CDR3 sequence: CASSLFPRTSGRAGELFF. CDR3 coding DNA: TGTGCCAGCAGCTTATTCCCGAGGACTAGCGGGAGGGCCGGGGAGCTGTTTTTT.